The following is a TCR beta chain sequence with its context. Its specificity is unknown. TCRdb keeps only in-frame clones here, not all; method: immunoSEQ multiplex PCR. The table has 53,000 or so clones, 75% to 90% seen once. The CDR3 runs 12 residues. Trimming removed 4 bases at V and 2 bases at J, with 3 bases between. CDR1 MNHEY and CDR2 SVGEGT come from the germline V gene. This record comes from a study of T cell responses to AZD1222 COVID-19 vaccine. Points from the study as a whole: Regions 160-218 and 743-854 held dominance among vaccine-associated CD4 TCRs, which spanned spike. Among AZD1222 vaccinees, only five or six were seropositive at baseline. Following two doses of AZD1222, Spike-specific TCR breadth and depth rose. Possibly, clonal diversity was underestimated; donors were largely white British and included more females.

This chain links TRBV6-2 or TRBV6-3 with TRBJ2-1, with D uncertain. This clonotype originated in an adult in good health. The sequencing used peripheral blood, collected on day 0 of MenACWY control vaccination. CDR3 sequence (DNA): TGTGCCAGCAGTTCGGCCTACAATGAGCAGTTCTTC. Amino acid sequence: CASSSAYNEQFF.